This record concerns one T cell receptor beta chain sequence. The antigen it binds to is not known. The input lacks base qualities; no much larger clone sits a single base away. Libraries were made using PCR. Sequencing instrument: Illumina HiSeq 2500. TCR library preparation used molecular barcoding, with unique molecular identifiers applied to normalize quantification of the TCRbeta repertoire. TCRdb reanalyzed the raw reads on its own, using fastp at Q25 for trimming and MiXCR for clone calling, and kept in-frame beta chains. Each entry merges the rows of one CDR3 protein and shows their most common DNA and genes. This sample holds some 220,000 distinct CDR3 sequences; 8% to 10% were observed only once. The biggest ten clones account for approximately 6.6% of the sample. This entry is derived from a study of T-cell reconstitution after alpha-beta-depleted transplantation in children listed by TCRdb under 2016. Concerning the study at large: The study quantitatively tracked T-cell immune reconstitution after TCRalphabeta/CD19-depleted allogeneic hematopoietic cell transplantation in children using TCR repertoire profiling.

The CDR3, from cysteine to phenylalanine, totals 12 residues. Only the CDR3 DNA stays, 36 bases, in frame from base 1. V is pared back by 8 bases and J by 7 bases, with 11 bases lying between the germline termini. This TCR was recovered from a human donor who donated a stem cell graft to a child with acute lymphoblastic leukemia. Recombination connected TRBV12-3 or TRBV12-4 to TRBJ1-4; no confident D gene assignment can be made. The material was PBMCs from the stem cell graft donor, obtained from the stem cell graft. The sequenced DNA is TGTGCCAGCGGCCGGGGTTTTGAAAAACTGTTTTTT. This encodes CASGRGFEKLFF.